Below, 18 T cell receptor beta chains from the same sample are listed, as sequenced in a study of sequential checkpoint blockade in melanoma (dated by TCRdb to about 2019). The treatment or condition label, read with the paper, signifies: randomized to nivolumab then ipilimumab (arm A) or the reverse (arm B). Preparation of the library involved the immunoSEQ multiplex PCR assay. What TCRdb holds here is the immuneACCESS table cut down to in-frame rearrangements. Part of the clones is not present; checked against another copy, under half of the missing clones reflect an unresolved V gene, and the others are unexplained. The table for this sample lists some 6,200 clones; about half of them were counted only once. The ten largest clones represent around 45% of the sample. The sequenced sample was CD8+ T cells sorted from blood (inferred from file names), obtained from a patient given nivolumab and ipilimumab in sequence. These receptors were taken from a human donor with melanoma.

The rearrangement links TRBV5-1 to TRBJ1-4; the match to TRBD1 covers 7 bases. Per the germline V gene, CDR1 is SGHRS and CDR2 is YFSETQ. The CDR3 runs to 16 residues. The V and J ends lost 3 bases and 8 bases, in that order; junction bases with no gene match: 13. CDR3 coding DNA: TGCGCCAGCAGCTCTAATTCCGACAGGGCACAAGAAAAACTGTTTTTT. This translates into CASSSNSDRAQEKLFF.

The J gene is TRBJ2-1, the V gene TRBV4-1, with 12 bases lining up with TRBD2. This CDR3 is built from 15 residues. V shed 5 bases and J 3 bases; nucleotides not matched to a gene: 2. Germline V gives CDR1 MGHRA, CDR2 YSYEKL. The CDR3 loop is CASSLTSGSYNEQFF. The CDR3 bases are TGCGCCAGCAGCTTGACTAGCGGGAGCTACAATGAGCAGTTCTTC.

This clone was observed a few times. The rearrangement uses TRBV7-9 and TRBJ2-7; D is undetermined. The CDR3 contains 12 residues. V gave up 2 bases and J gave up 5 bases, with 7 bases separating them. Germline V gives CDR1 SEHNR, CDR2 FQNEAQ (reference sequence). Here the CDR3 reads CASSLKPHEQYF. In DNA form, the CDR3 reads TGTGCCAGCAGCTTAAAGCCCCACGAGCAGTACTTC.

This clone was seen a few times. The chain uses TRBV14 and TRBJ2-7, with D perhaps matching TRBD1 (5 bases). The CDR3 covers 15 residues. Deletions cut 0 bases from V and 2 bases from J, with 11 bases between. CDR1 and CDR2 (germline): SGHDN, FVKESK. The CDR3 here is CASSQENSDTYEQYF. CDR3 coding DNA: TGTGCCAGCAGCCAAGAGAATTCGGACACCTACGAGCAGTACTTC.

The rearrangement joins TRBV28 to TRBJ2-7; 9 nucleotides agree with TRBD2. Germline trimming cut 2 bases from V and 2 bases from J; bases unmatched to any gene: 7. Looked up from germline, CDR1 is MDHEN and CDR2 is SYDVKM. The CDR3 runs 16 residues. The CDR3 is CASSLPPSGDPYEQYF. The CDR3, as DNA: TGTGCCAGCAGTTTACCTCCTAGCGGGGATCCCTACGAGCAGTACTTC.

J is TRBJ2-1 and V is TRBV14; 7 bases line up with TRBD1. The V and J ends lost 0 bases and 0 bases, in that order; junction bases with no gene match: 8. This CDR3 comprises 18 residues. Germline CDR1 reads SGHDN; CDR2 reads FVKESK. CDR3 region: CASSQDRDSRVSYNEQFF. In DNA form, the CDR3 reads TGTGCCAGCAGCCAAGATCGGGACAGTAGAGTCTCCTACAATGAGCAGTTCTTC.

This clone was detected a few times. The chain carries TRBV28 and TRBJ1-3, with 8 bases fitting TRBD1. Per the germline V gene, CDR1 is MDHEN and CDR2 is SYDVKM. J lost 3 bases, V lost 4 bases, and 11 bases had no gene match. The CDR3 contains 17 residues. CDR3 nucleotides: TGTGCCAGCAGTTCGGCCGGGACAGGCTTCGATGGAAACACCATATATTTT. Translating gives CASSSAGTGFDGNTIYF. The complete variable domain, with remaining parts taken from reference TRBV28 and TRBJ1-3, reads DVKVTQSSRYLVKRTGEKVFLECVQDMDHENMFWYRQDPGLGLRLIYFSYDVKMKEKGDIPEGYSVSREKKERFSLILESASTNQTSMYLCASSSAGTGFDGNTIYFGEGSWLTVV.

The CDR3, as DNA: TGTGCCAGCAGCGAGACAGGGAAGGACGAGCAGTACTTC. Protein product: CASSETGKDEQYF. V gene TRBV11-2 combines with J gene TRBJ2-7; the match to TRBD1 covers 7 bases. Germline values: CDR1 SGHAT, CDR2 FQNNGV. The CDR3 extends over 13 amino acids. With V trimmed by 5 bases and J by 5 bases, 6 bases remained unmatched. Looking up the rest from reference TRBV11-2 and TRBJ2-7 gives the full variable domain: EAGVAQSPRYKIIEKRQSVAFWCNPISGHATLYWYQQILGQGPKLLIQFQNNGVVDDSQLPKDRFSAERLKGVDSTLKIQPAKLEDSAVYLCASSETGKDEQYFGPGTRLTVT.

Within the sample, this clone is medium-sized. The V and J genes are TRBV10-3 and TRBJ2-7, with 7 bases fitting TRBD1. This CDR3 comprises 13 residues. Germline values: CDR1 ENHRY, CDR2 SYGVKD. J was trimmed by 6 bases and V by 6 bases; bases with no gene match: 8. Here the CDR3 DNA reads TGTGCCATCAGATGGGACAGCGCAGGCGAGCAGTACTTC. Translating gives CAIRWDSAGEQYF.

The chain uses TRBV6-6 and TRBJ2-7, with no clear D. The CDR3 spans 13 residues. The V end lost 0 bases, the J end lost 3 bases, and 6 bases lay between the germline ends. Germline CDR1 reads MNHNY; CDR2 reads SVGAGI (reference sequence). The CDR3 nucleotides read TGTGCCAGCAGTTACTCTGTCAGCTACGAGCAGTACTTC. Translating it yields CASSYSVSYEQYF.

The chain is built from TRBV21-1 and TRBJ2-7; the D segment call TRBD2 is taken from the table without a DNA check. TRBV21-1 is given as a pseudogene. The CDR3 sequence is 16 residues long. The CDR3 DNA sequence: TGTGCCAGCAGCAAACCAATGACTAGGTACCGGTTCAAGCAGTACTTC. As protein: CASSKPMTRYRFKQYF.

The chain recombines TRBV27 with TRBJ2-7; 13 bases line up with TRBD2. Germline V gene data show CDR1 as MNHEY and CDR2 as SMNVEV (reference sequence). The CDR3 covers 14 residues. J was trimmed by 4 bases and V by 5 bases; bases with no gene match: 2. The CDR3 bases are TGTGCCAGCAGTCGGACTAGCGGGAGATACGAGCAGTACTTC. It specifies CASSRTSGRYEQYF.

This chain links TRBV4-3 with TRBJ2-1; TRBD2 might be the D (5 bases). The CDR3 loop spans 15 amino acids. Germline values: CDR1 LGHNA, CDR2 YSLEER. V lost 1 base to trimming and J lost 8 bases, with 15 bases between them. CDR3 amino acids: CASSQGRASGDEQFF. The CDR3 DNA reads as TGCGCCAGCAGCCAAGGTCGGGCCAGCGGCGATGAGCAGTTCTTC.

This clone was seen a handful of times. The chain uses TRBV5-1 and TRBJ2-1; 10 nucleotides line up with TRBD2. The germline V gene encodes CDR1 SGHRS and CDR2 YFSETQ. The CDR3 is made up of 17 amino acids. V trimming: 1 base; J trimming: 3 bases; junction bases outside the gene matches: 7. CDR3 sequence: CASSLSGTSDFYNEQFF. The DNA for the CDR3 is TGCGCCAGCAGCTTGTCTGGGACTAGCGACTTCTACAATGAGCAGTTCTTC.

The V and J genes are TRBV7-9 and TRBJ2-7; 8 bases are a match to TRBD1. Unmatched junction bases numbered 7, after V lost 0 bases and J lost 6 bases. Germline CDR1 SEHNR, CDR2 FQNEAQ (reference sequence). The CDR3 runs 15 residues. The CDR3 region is CASSLARTGSLEQYF. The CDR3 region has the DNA TGTGCCAGCAGCTTAGCGCGGACAGGGAGTCTCGAGCAGTACTTC.

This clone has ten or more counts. CDR3 nucleotide sequence: TGTGCCAGCAGAGCTGGGGCAGGGGCTAACACTGAAGCTTTCTTT. Protein product: CASRAGAGANTEAFF. V gene TRBV13 combines with J gene TRBJ1-1; a weak D match, TRBD1 (6 bases). The CDR3 contains 15 residues. V lost 6 bases to trimming and J lost 2 bases, with 16 bases between them. CDR1 and CDR2 from the germline V gene are PRHDT and FYEKMQ (reference sequence).

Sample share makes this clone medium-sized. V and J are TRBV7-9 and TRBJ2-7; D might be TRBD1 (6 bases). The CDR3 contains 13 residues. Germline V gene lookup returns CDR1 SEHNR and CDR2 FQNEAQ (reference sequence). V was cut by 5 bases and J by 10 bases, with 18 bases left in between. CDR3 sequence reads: CASSPKKPGQQYF. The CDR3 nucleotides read TGTGCCAGCAGCCCAAAGAAACCGGGACAACAGTACTTC.

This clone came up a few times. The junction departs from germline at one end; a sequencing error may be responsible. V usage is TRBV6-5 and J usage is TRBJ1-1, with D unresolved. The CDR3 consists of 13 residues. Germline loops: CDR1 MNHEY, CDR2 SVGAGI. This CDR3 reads CASSDSSLTEAFF. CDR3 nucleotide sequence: TGTGCCAGCAGTGACTCGAGTCTCACTGAAGCTTTCTTT.